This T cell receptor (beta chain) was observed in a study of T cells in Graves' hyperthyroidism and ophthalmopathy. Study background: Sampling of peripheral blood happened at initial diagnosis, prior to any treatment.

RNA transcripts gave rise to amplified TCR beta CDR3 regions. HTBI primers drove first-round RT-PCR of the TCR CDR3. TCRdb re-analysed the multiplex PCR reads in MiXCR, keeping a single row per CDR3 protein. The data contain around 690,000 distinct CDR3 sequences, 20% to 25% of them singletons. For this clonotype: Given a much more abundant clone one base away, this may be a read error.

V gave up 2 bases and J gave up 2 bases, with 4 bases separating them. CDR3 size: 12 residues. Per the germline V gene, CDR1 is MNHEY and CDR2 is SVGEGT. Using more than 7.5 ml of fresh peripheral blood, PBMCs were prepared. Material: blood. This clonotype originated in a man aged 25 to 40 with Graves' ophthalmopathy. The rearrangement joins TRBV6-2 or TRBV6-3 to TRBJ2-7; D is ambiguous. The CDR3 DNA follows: TGTGCCAGCAGTTACGTCCCCTACGAGCAGTACTTC. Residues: CASSYVPYEQYF.